Each of the 3 T cell receptor beta chains below was sequenced from the same sample in a study of T cell repertoires in cytomegalovirus infection (dated by TCRdb to about 2019). Sequencer: Illumina HiSeq 1500. TCRdb reprocessed the public reads (quality trimming at Q25 with fastp, clone calling with MiXCR) and kept in-frame beta chains. Each CDR3 protein appears once, grouped with its most common genes and DNA. The sample records 150,000 to 200,000 distinct CDR3 sequences, under 30% of which are singletons. The top ten clones comprise 30% to 35% of the sample. Sequences were obtained from PBMCs. These receptors originate from a human donor in good health (CMV status not recorded). Some clones in this sample may be carry-over from other donors' samples.

At least ten counts were recorded for this clonotype. V is TRBV7-6 and J is TRBJ2-3; possibly TRBD2 for D (6 bases). Germline values: CDR1 SGHVS, CDR2 FNYEAQ. The germline V and J ends were trimmed by 6 bases and 1 base, with 14 bases remaining between them. This CDR3 is 15 amino acids long. For the CDR3, the DNA is TGTGCCAGCAGTTCCGAGCGGGCCCGCACAGATACGCAGTATTTT. Translation gives CASSSERARTDTQYF. Using reference TRBV7-6 and TRBJ2-3 for the parts outside the CDR3, the full variable domain is GAGVSQSPRYKVTKRGQDVALRCDPISGHVSLYWYRQALGQGPEFLTYFNYEAQQDKSGLPNDRFSAERPEGSISTLTIQRTEQRDSAMYRCASSSERARTDTQYFGPGTRLTVL.

The rearrangement joins TRBV30 to TRBJ1-3; D is ambiguous. Per the germline V gene, CDR1 is GTSNPN and CDR2 is SVGIG (reference sequence). This CDR3 has 16 amino acids. V was cut by 2 bases and J by 1 base, with 15 bases left in between. The CDR3, as DNA: TGTGCCTGGAGTCCGTTTAGATCTTCATCTGGAAACACCATATATTTT. Translated: CAWSPFRSSSGNTIYF.

In nucleotides, the CDR3 is TGTGCCAGCAGCGCAGACAGGGTAAAAGAAGCTTTCTTT. This gives the protein CASSADRVKEAFF. The chain joins TRBV7-2 to TRBJ1-1, with 7 bases that match TRBD1. The V gene end was trimmed by 5 bases and the J gene end by 8 bases; junction bases not matched to a gene: 8. This CDR3 is built from 13 residues. Germline-derived CDR1 and CDR2 are SGHTA and FQGNSA.